The table lists the clone carrying this T cell receptor (beta chain) with many counts. The antigen is not known. The CDR3 regions of TCR beta were amplified from RNA transcripts. The primer set for the first-round RT-PCR of the TCR CDR3 was HTBI. TCRdb re-derived calls from the multiplex PCR reads in MiXCR, one entry per CDR3 protein. Of about 350,000 distinct CDR3 sequences in the sample, 17% were seen once. This specimen comes from a study of T cells in Graves' hyperthyroidism and ophthalmopathy. Findings of the study overall: Progression to ophthalmopathy was predicted a median of approximately 6.4 months early. Stable hyperthyroidism was told apart from ophthalmopathy by a model built on 13 V-J features. Among clonotypes expanded in thyroid above 0.001, most were also found in blood.

The study enrolled patients aged 18 to 65 with newly diagnosed hyperthyroidism of under 2 months' duration. The CDR3 loop spans 12 amino acids. CDR1 is SNHLY and CDR2 is FYNNEI in the germline V gene. With 2 bases removed from V and 11 bases from J, the gap between germline ends came to 12 bases. Sequencing input: blood. The sequence was collected from a woman aged 30 to 39 with Graves' hyperthyroidism that later progressed to Graves' ophthalmopathy. This rearrangement joins TRBV2 to TRBJ1-1; D is perhaps TRBD1 (6 bases). The CDR3 DNA reads TGTGCCAGCAGTGAACAGGGAAGGGGGGCTTTCTTT. Its translation: CASSEQGRGAFF. Looking up the rest from reference TRBV2 and TRBJ1-1 gives the full variable domain: EPEVTQTPSHQVTQMGQEVILRCVPISNHLYFYWYRQILGQKVEFLVSFYNNEISEKSEIFDDQFSVERPDGSNFTLKIRSTKLEDSAMYFCASSEQGRGAFFGQGTRLTVV.